Listed here are 15 T cell receptor beta chains from one sample, sequenced in a study of beta chain features in type 1 diabetes. TCRB transcripts that were expressed got sequenced, as all of the isolated RNA had been reverse transcribed. Here immunoSEQ multiplex PCR was the method, and the copy in TCRdb shows in-frame clones only, minus some. The sample holds 400,000 or so clones, around a tenth seen once. These receptors' targets are unknown. General observations from the study: The study found moderately but significantly shorter TCRB CDR3s in all four CD4+ subsets of Type 1 diabetes patients.

Sequenced: central memory CD4+ T cells from blood. These TCRs come from a man younger than 45 with type 1 diabetes.

As regards this clone: One junction end disagrees with the germline gene, perhaps due to a read error. Different DNA sequences within this sample yield the same CDR3. V gene TRBV28 combines with J gene TRBJ2-3; D ambiguous. This CDR3 region has 14 residues. Germline CDR1 is MDHEN and CDR2 is SYDVKM. CDR3 in DNA: TGCGCCAGCAGTTTGCACTTTATGGGAGATACGCAGTATTTT. It specifies CASSLHFMGDTQYF.

This clone has just a few counts. Other nucleotide sequences in the sample specify the same CDR3. The chain joins TRBV7-8 to TRBJ1-5; a weak D match, TRBD1 (6 bases). This CDR3 contains 15 residues. Germline V gene sequence: CDR1 SGHVS, CDR2 FQNEAQ. V dropped 5 bases and J dropped 2 bases, with 13 bases sitting between them. CDR3 protein: CASSQDRLGNQPQHF. In DNA form, the CDR3 reads TGTGCCAGCAGCCAAGACAGGCTAGGCAATCAGCCCCAGCATTTT.

The V gene is TRBV9, the J gene TRBJ1-5, with D maybe TRBD1 (6 bases). V was cut by 6 bases and J by 1 base, with 14 bases left in between. Germline CDR1 and CDR2: SGDLS and YYNGEE. The CDR3 length is 15 residues. The CDR3 reads CASNPGGLSNQPQHF. CDR3 sequence (DNA): TGTGCCAGCAATCCGGGGGGCTTGAGCAATCAGCCCCAGCATTTT.

This clone was counted between two and nine times. CDR3 bases: TGTGCCAGCAGCTTAGGACGATCCTACGAGCAGTACTTC. Encoded protein: CASSLGRSYEQYF. J is TRBJ2-7 and V is TRBV7-6; D call uncertain. This CDR3 spans 13 amino acids. Germline CDR1 reads SGHVS; CDR2 reads FNYEAQ. V was cut by 1 base and J by 1 base, with 5 bases left in between.

This clone was recorded many times. The chain joins TRBV2 to TRBJ2-2; no definite D call. Germline loops: CDR1 SNHLY, CDR2 FYNNEI. The V end was cut by 5 bases, the J end by 7 bases, with 11 bases between. The CDR3 is 13 residues long. CDR3 in amino acids: CASSQMTGGELFF. The CDR3 DNA reads as TGTGCCAGCAGTCAGATGACGGGCGGGGAGCTGTTTTTT.

The rearrangement uses TRBV4-2 and TRBJ2-7, with 13 bases lining up with TRBD2. Per germline, CDR1 LGHNA and CDR2 YNFKEQ. Trimming took 5 bases from V and 4 from J; bases not matched to a gene: 2. The CDR3 sequence is 14 residues long. The CDR3 region is CASSWTSGSYEQYF. The CDR3 DNA follows: TGTGCCAGCAGCTGGACTAGCGGGAGTTACGAGCAGTACTTC.

This clone was observed a handful of times. V gene TRBV7-2 combines with J gene TRBJ1-2; 8 positions agree with TRBD1. Germline CDR1 and CDR2: SGHTA and FQGNSA. V trimming: 5 bases; J trimming: 2 bases; junction bases outside the gene matches: 7. This CDR3 is built from 15 residues. In nucleotides, the CDR3 is TGTGCCAGCAGCGCCGACAGGGGCCGGAACTATGGCTACACCTTC. Translating gives CASSADRGRNYGYTF.

The chain uses TRBV5-1 and TRBJ2-5; D gene unclear. Per germline, CDR1 SGHRS and CDR2 YFSETQ. The CDR3 loop spans 13 amino acids. V was clipped by 0 bases and J by 2 bases, with 5 bases between them. CDR3 amino acids: CASSLVQQETQYF. The CDR3 nucleotides read TGCGCCAGCAGCTTGGTCCAGCAAGAGACCCAGTACTTC.

The rearrangement joins TRBV5-4 to TRBJ2-5; the D is unclear. V dropped 1 base and J dropped 2 bases, with 3 bases sitting between them. CDR1 is SGHNT and CDR2 is YYREEE in the germline V gene (reference sequence). The CDR3 has 12 amino acids. In nucleotides, the CDR3 is TGTGCCAGCAGCTTGCCTCAAGAGACCCAGTACTTC. It is translated as CASSLPQETQYF.

This clone has only a few counts. The chain joins TRBV4-2 to TRBJ1-5; 9 positions agree with TRBD1. The germline V gene has CDR1 LGHNA and CDR2 YNFKEQ. This CDR3 contains 16 residues. V shed 5 bases, J shed 1 base, and the junction held 6 bases outside the gene matches. Written as DNA, the CDR3 is TGTGCCAGCAGCGCACAGGGGGCTAGGAGCAATCAGCCCCAGCATTTT. Its translation: CASSAQGARSNQPQHF.

This clone was counted many times. The chain employs TRBV5-1 and TRBJ2-7; possibly TRBD1 for D (6 bases). V was cut by 5 bases and J by 2 bases, with 17 bases left in between. The CDR3 runs 15 residues. Germline values: CDR1 SGHRS, CDR2 YFSETQ. The CDR3 spells CASSYGTSETYEQYF. CDR3 nucleotides: TGCGCCAGCAGTTATGGGACATCCGAGACCTACGAGCAGTACTTC.

This clone was found many times. V gene TRBV23-1 combines with J gene TRBJ2-2; D gene uncertain. TRBV23-1 belongs to the ORF category, with a function that is uncertain. The V end lost 7 bases, the J end lost 7 bases, and 13 bases lay between the germline ends. The CDR3 is 13 residues long. The CDR3 DNA reads TGCGCCAGCACTCCATCGAAGGACGGGGAGCTGTTTTTT. As protein: CASTPSKDGELFF.

V and J are TRBV29-1 and TRBJ1-1; D remains unclear. This CDR3 has 11 amino acids. The germline CDR1 and CDR2 sequences are SQVTM and ANQGSEA. V was trimmed by 6 bases and J by 1 base, leaving 6 bases between them. The CDR3 region is CSVMGNTEAFF. In DNA, the CDR3 is TGCAGCGTAATGGGGAACACTGAAGCTTTCTTT.

This clone turned up a few times. The gene calls are TRBV29-1 and TRBJ1-1, with 7 bases that match TRBD1. This CDR3 comprises 12 residues. Germline V CDR1 and CDR2: SQVTM, ANQGSEA. Trimming at V came to 6 bases and at J to 5 bases, leaving 6 bases not matched to a gene. CDR3 sequence (DNA): TGCAGCGTAATTACAGGGGTTACTGAAGCTTTCTTT. It translates to CSVITGVTEAFF.

This clone was detected ten times or more. V usage is TRBV28 and J usage is TRBJ2-7; a possible D gene is TRBD1 (6 bases). The V and J ends lost 10 bases and 0 bases respectively, with 10 bases between them. Germline assignment: CDR1 MDHEN and CDR2 SYDVKM. The CDR3 runs to 12 residues. The CDR3 DNA sequence: TGTGCCACTGGACAGAACTCCTACGAGCAGTACTTC. Residues: CATGQNSYEQYF.